This entry describes one T cell receptor beta chain. Antigen unknown. PCR amplification relied on 60 Vbeta primers (plus 13 Jbeta primers). Method: immunoSEQ multiplex PCR; TCRdb's copy keeps in-frame clones and lacks some. The sample lists 150,000 to 200,000 clones; around 80% were seen once. V was pared by 3 bases and J by 5 bases, with 7 bases of the junction left unmatched. This CDR3 is built from 15 residues. Germline V CDR1 and CDR2: MGHDK, SYGVNS. This specimen comes from a study of cytomegalovirus exposure and HLA in healthy donors. Study-wide results and limits: In a later analysis, TCR beta V- and J-gene trimming showed a link to a missense DCLRE1C variant.

Sequencing input: PBMCs. This clonotype was obtained from a woman aged 40 to 50 in good health and CMV-seronegative. The chain couples TRBV25-1 to TRBJ2-3; 8 bases align to TRBD2. The CDR3 DNA follows: TGTGCCAGCAGTGATTTGCGGGAGGCCGGAGATACGCAGTATTTT. As protein: CASSDLREAGDTQYF.